This T cell receptor beta chain was identified in a study of siplizumab effects on memory and regulatory T cells. This CDR3 has 14 residues. V dropped 4 bases and J dropped 5 bases, with 12 bases sitting between them. The germline gives CDR1 LNHDA, CDR2 SQIVND (reference sequence). The repertoire was sequenced with immunoSEQ multiplex PCR; TCRdb's copy has only in-frame clones and lacks some. Of fewer than 120,000 clones in the sample, approximately 92% were seen once. The J gene is TRBJ2-1, the V gene TRBV19, with D hard to call. The sequencing sample was made of CD4+ T cells sorted from blood. This TCR derives from a human donor in good health. The CDR3 coding sequence is TGTGCCAGTAGTACCCTCCCACGAGACAATGAGCAGTTCTTC. This codes for CASSTLPRDNEQFF.